The 14 T cell receptor beta chains given below trace back to one sample, sequenced in a study of identical twins. TCRdb fed the 5' RACE reads into MiXCR, producing one record per CDR3 protein. The data show around 480,000 distinct CDR3 sequences, with approximately 15% seen just once and around 0.57% held by the top ten. These same records also appear under a second study, on yellow fever vaccine responses in identical twins.

Sequenced sample: CD4+ T cells sorted from blood. The receptors come from a woman aged 18-30 years in good health.

The chain couples TRBV5-1 to TRBJ2-5; 9 bases line up with TRBD1. Germline V CDR1 and CDR2: SGHRS, YFSETQ. The V and J ends lost 5 bases and 6 bases, in that order; junction bases with no gene match: 8. This CDR3 region has 14 residues. This CDR3 reads CASSGIDRGKTQYF. In DNA, the CDR3 is TGCGCCAGCAGTGGGATCGACAGGGGGAAGACCCAGTACTTC.

V usage is TRBV5-1 and J usage is TRBJ2-2; D not certain. Germline CDR1 reads SGHRS; CDR2 reads YFSETQ. The CDR3 runs 14 residues. V was cut by 0 bases and J by 0 bases, with 3 bases left in between. CDR3 coding DNA: TGCGCCAGCAGCTTGGTTTCGAACACCGGGGAGCTGTTTTTT. Amino acids: CASSLVSNTGELFF.

This chain joins TRBV9 and TRBJ2-3; D is tentatively TRBD1 or TRBD2 (6 bases each). CDR1 is SGDLS, CDR2 YYNGEE, per germline. V was pared by 1 base and J by 2 bases, with 14 bases between. The CDR3 is made up of 16 amino acids. The CDR3 sequence is CASSVFSGATTDTQYF. The CDR3 DNA follows: TGTGCCAGCAGCGTATTTTCGGGGGCTACCACAGATACGCAGTATTTT.

The chain employs TRBV15 and TRBJ2-2; D is uncertain. V shed 4 bases and J shed 7 bases, with 10 bases lying between them. The CDR3 runs 13 residues. CDR1 and CDR2 from the germline V gene are LNHNV and YYDKDF (reference sequence). CDR3: CATSKVVGGELFF. The CDR3 DNA sequence: TGTGCCACCAGCAAGGTGGTTGGCGGGGAGCTGTTTTTT.

This chain connects TRBV7-2 to TRBJ2-3; D uncertain. Germline CDR1 SGHTA, CDR2 FQGNSA. The CDR3 is 15 residues long. The germline V and J ends were trimmed by 2 bases and 3 bases, with 12 bases remaining between them. The CDR3: CASSLFRISTDTQYF. DNA of the CDR3: TGTGCCAGCAGCTTATTCCGAATCTCGACAGATACGCAGTATTTT.

Ten or more counts support this clonotype. V usage is TRBV7-2 and J usage is TRBJ1-5; D unresolved. Trimming stripped 5 bases from V and 1 base from J, with 12 bases between. This CDR3 has 15 residues. Germline lookup yields CDR1 SGHTA and CDR2 FQGNSA. The CDR3 loop is CASSTKAGSNQPQHF. The CDR3 coding sequence is TGTGCCAGCAGCACCAAAGCAGGAAGCAATCAGCCCCAGCATTTT. The variable domain in full, with the rest retrieved from reference TRBV7-2 and TRBJ1-5, is GAGVSQSPSNKVTEKGKDVELRCDPISGHTALYWYRQSLGQGLEFLIYFQGNSAPDKSGLPSDRFSAERTGGSVSTLTIQRTQQEDSAVYLCASSTKAGSNQPQHFGDGTRLSIL.

This clonotype was observed a handful of times. V gene TRBV4-2 combines with J gene TRBJ2-5, with 10 nucleotides matching TRBD2. J gave up 0 bases and V 1 base, and 2 bases lay outside the gene matches. The germline CDR1 and CDR2 sequences are LGHNA and YNFKEQ. The CDR3 length is 16 residues. CDR3 DNA: TGTGCCAGCAGCCAAGGTACTAGCGGGGACCAAGAGACCCAGTACTTC. Encoded protein: CASSQGTSGDQETQYF.

In its sample, this clonotype was seen a few times. CDR3 sequence reads: CASSFRRDLQNTGELFF. CDR3 nucleotide sequence: TGCGCCAGCAGCTTTAGGCGGGACCTGCAGAACACCGGGGAGCTGTTTTTT. The V and J genes are TRBV5-1 and TRBJ2-2, with D possibly TRBD2 on 6 matching bases. Trimming took 2 bases from V and 1 from J, leaving 15 bases between them. The CDR3 runs 17 residues. CDR1 and CDR2 (germline): SGHRS, YFSETQ.

CDR3 in DNA: TGTGCCAGCAGTGAATACGGAACCTACGAGCAGTACTTC. Its protein product is CASSEYGTYEQYF. J is TRBJ2-7 and V is TRBV25-1; D unresolved. Germline-derived CDR1 and CDR2 are MGHDK and SYGVNS. V lost 0 bases to trimming and J lost 2 bases, with 5 bases between them. The CDR3 has 13 residues.

This clonotype was seen a few times. The chain carries TRBV5-1 and TRBJ2-3; maybe TRBD2 (6 bases). This CDR3 has 15 amino acids. Germline lookup yields CDR1 SGHRS and CDR2 YFSETQ. Trimming took off 0 bases at V and 6 bases at J, with 14 bases between the two ends. The CDR3 spells CASSLGLGGPDTQYF. CDR3 sequence (DNA): TGCGCCAGCAGCTTGGGACTAGGCGGACCGGATACGCAGTATTTT.

The DNA for the CDR3 is TGTGCCAGCAGAACTAGCGGGGGGACGAGTGAGCAGTTCTTC. Translated, it gives CASRTSGGTSEQFF. This chain uses TRBV12-3 or TRBV12-4 with TRBJ2-1; 12 bases are shared with TRBD2. Trimming removed 6 bases from V and 9 bases from J; junction bases left unmatched: 6. The CDR3 has 14 residues.

The V and J genes are TRBV9 and TRBJ2-1; D is uncertain. The CDR3 length is 14 residues. The V end was cut by 0 bases, the J end by 6 bases, with 10 bases between. Germline-derived CDR1 and CDR2 are SGDLS and YYNGEE. The CDR3: CASSVDPSANEQFF. The CDR3 coding sequence is TGTGCCAGCAGCGTAGATCCGAGCGCCAATGAGCAGTTCTTC. Drawing the rest from reference TRBV9 and TRBJ2-1, the complete variable domain is DSGVTQTPKHLITATGQRVTLRCSPRSGDLSVYWYQQSLDQGLQFLIQYYNGEERAKGNILERFSAQQFPDLHSELNLSSLELGDSALYFCASSVDPSANEQFFGPGTRLTVL.

V gene TRBV20-1 combines with J gene TRBJ2-7; TRBD2 agrees at 7 bases. With V trimmed by 1 base and J by 2 bases, 8 bases remained unmatched. This CDR3 has 15 residues. In germline, CDR1 is DFQATT, CDR2 SNEGSKA (reference sequence). CDR3 DNA: TGCAGTGCTAGAGCCTTCGGGGGAGGGGCCTACGAGCAGTACTTC. Amino acids: CSARAFGGGAYEQYF.

This chain joins TRBV25-1 and TRBJ2-7, with 10 bases aligning to TRBD2. This CDR3 has 15 residues. The germline CDR1 and CDR2 sequences are MGHDK and SYGVNS. Trimming took 4 bases from V and 6 from J; bases not matched to a gene: 9. The CDR3 region is CASSVGGTSVSEQYF. In DNA form, the CDR3 reads TGTGCCAGCAGTGTGGGCGGGACTAGCGTGTCCGAGCAGTACTTC.